The clone carrying this T cell receptor beta chain was found many times. The antigen remains undetermined. CDR1 and CDR2 (germline): KGHSH, LQKENI. V trimming: 2 bases; J trimming: 0 bases; junction bases outside the gene matches: 9. The CDR3 spans 17 residues. This specimen belongs to a study of metastatic and nonmetastatic thyroid tumors. Study context: It was across blood and tumor or nodule tissue from malignant and benign thyroid patients that repertoires were compared.

No patient received treatment before thyroid surgery. Findings of the study overall: As reported, TCR beta diversity in blood and tumor was significantly higher in malignant thyroid tumors than in benign nodules.

In the original workflow: Between-group CDR3 differences, defined by clinicopathological status, yielded a distant-metastasis classifier for papillary thyroid cancer. With MiXCR, TCRdb called clones anew from the PCR reads. Clone size and V and J calls follow TCRdb, not the original study. The table records about 13,000 clones, 30% to 40% of them present only once. Sample: tumor tissue. The gene calls are TRBV18 and TRBJ2-5; 7 nucleotides align to TRBD2. The receptor's source is a male donor with papillary thyroid cancer or a benign thyroid nodule (not recorded which). Some clones in this sample may be carry-over from other donors' samples. The CDR3 is CASSPAAGWRYQETQYF. CDR3 sequence (DNA): TGTGCCAGCTCACCAGCAGCGGGGTGGAGGTACCAAGAGACCCAGTACTTC.